The next 2 T cell receptor beta chains were all read from a single sample in a study of identical twins. Using its own MiXCR run on the 5' RACE reads, TCRdb lists one record per CDR3 protein. This table has approximately 690,000 distinct CDR3 sequences, 5.5% to 7.5% appearing once. Sequenced material: naive T cells sorted from blood. All receptors come from a man aged 18 to 29 in good health.

This clonotype was seen at least ten times. The rearrangement links TRBV29-1 to TRBJ2-1; D not certain. V lost 6 bases, J lost 4 bases, and 10 bases lay in between. This CDR3 has 12 residues. In germline, CDR1 is SQVTM, CDR2 ANQGSEA. The CDR3 coding sequence is TGCAGCGTCCCCTACCGGTACAATGAGCAGTTCTTC. As protein: CSVPYRYNEQFF.

There are many counts of this clonotype. This sequence joins TRBV12-3 or TRBV12-4 and TRBJ1-5, with D unclear. V lost 4 bases, J lost 10 bases, and 17 bases lay in between. The CDR3 loop spans 14 amino acids. CDR3 residues: CASSSQDGKIPQHF. The CDR3 bases are TGTGCCAGCAGTTCACAAGACGGGAAGATCCCCCAGCATTTT.